Listed below are T cell receptor beta chains from one sample, sequenced in a study of CD8 T cells in Susac syndrome. From the immunoSEQ multiplex PCR reads, TCRdb called clonotypes with MiXCR, one entry per CDR3 protein. This table has tens of thousands of distinct CDR3 sequences, about 94% appearing once. The sequenced sample consisted of CD8+ T cells from PBMCs. These receptor sequences come from a human donor in good health. Each CDR3 is given without its conserved first and last residue.

v_call: TRBV29-1
cdr3_length: 13
cdr3_aa: TILAGGPSYNEQF

v_call: TRBV18
cdr3_length: 13
cdr3_aa: ASSSTADRAYGYT

v_call: TRBV6-5
cdr3_length: 14
cdr3_aa: ASSYSAGASYNEQF

v_call: TRBV2
cdr3_length: 9
cdr3_aa: ASRDGNTIY

v_call: TRBV4-1
cdr3_length: 12
cdr3_aa: ASSQGRGANVLT

v_call: TRBV9
cdr3_length: 15
cdr3_aa: ASSHRQGPQGPDTQY

v_call: TRBV15
cdr3_length: 12
cdr3_aa: ATSIPGQNYEQY

v_call: TRBV20-1
cdr3_length: 14
cdr3_aa: SAYPVRGRSSYEQY

v_call: TRBV20-1
cdr3_length: 12
cdr3_aa: SAKTDYSNQPQH

v_call: TRBV5-6
cdr3_length: 14
cdr3_aa: ATSLTTGVSYNEQF

v_call: TRBV9
cdr3_length: 13
cdr3_aa: ASSESGISSNEQF

v_call: TRBV12-3/TRBV12-4
cdr3_length: 12
cdr3_aa: ASSRQGANQPQH

v_call: TRBV20-1
cdr3_length: 10
cdr3_aa: SAMDRAYEQY

v_call: TRBV5-1
cdr3_length: 11
cdr3_aa: ASSLAAPDTQY

v_call: TRBV6-5
cdr3_length: 11
cdr3_aa: ASSLVGDGTQY

v_call: TRBV2
cdr3_length: 14
cdr3_aa: ASRWTGTGVGNEQF

v_call: TRBV21-1
cdr3_length: 17
cdr3_aa: ASSKEDPHCETSYNEQF

v_call: TRBV25-1
cdr3_length: 12
cdr3_aa: ASSEFSGHQPQH

v_call: TRBV7-8
cdr3_length: 13
cdr3_aa: ASGWIVDGNQPQH

v_call: TRBV6-4
cdr3_length: 12
cdr3_aa: ASSDEGNTGELF

v_call: TRBV6-5
cdr3_length: 15
cdr3_aa: ASSYWLTGRSGETQY

v_call: TRBV29-1
cdr3_length: 11
cdr3_aa: SVGLALTDTQY

v_call: TRBV4-2
cdr3_length: 14
cdr3_aa: ASSQAILAGEETQY

v_call: TRBV19
cdr3_length: 12
cdr3_aa: ASSIDRGSDEQF

v_call: TRBV29-1
cdr3_length: 12
cdr3_aa: SVEGAGGGNEQF

v_call: TRBV27
cdr3_length: 12
cdr3_aa: ASSPGLAGDEQF

v_call: TRBV7-9
cdr3_length: 14
cdr3_aa: ASAPRGGGPDQPQH

v_call: TRBV20-1
cdr3_length: 14
cdr3_aa: SARLLAGSGYNEQF

v_call: TRBV12-3/TRBV12-4
cdr3_length: 10
cdr3_aa: ASSLEDGRYT

v_call: TRBV27
cdr3_length: 13
cdr3_aa: ASSLSNAGNTEAF

v_call: TRBV5-1
cdr3_length: 10
cdr3_aa: ASSLYEETQY

v_call: TRBV29-1
cdr3_length: 12
cdr3_aa: SVEDLLGAGELF

v_call: TRBV4-1
cdr3_length: 13
cdr3_aa: ASSQVYGAGNTIY

v_call: TRBV9
cdr3_length: 14
cdr3_aa: ASSVEVTGASYGYT

v_call: TRBV12-3/TRBV12-4
cdr3_length: 14
cdr3_aa: ASSLGSVLAKNIQY

v_call: TRBV27
cdr3_length: 13
cdr3_aa: ASSSGTLSTDTQY

v_call: TRBV7-2
cdr3_length: 12
cdr3_aa: ASSLNLLNTEAF

v_call: TRBV2
cdr3_length: 10
cdr3_aa: ATLQGYSGYT

v_call: TRBV20-1
cdr3_length: 13
cdr3_aa: SASTSGTPPDTQY

v_call: TRBV7-9
cdr3_length: 15
cdr3_aa: ASSLPGLAGNTGELF

v_call: TRBV6-5
cdr3_length: 11
cdr3_aa: ASSRTGIHGYT

v_call: TRBV29-1
cdr3_length: 11
cdr3_aa: SVDLDRGTEAF

v_call: TRBV5-5
cdr3_length: 8
cdr3_aa: ASSSYEQY

v_call: TRBV20-1
cdr3_length: 13
cdr3_aa: SARDGTRDVYEQF

v_call: TRBV11-2
cdr3_length: 12
cdr3_aa: ASSFSPQGGGYT

v_call: TRBV2
cdr3_length: 11
cdr3_aa: ASSERKNYGYT

v_call: TRBV13
cdr3_length: 11
cdr3_aa: ASVLRGSYEQY

v_call: TRBV6-4
cdr3_length: 13
cdr3_aa: ASSDSVRGGQTQY

v_call: TRBV9
cdr3_length: 13
cdr3_aa: ASSVEGWDVTEAF

v_call: TRBV12-3/TRBV12-4
cdr3_length: 14
cdr3_aa: ASSTPSGISTDTQY

v_call: TRBV20-1
cdr3_length: 13
cdr3_aa: SARGSRSPQETQY

v_call: TRBV15
cdr3_length: 9
cdr3_aa: ATSDFNEQY

v_call: TRBV29-1
cdr3_length: 13
cdr3_aa: SVVSQQGGTGELF

v_call: TRBV4-1
cdr3_length: 14
cdr3_aa: ASSQEYRSGNQPQH

v_call: TRBV30
cdr3_length: 10
cdr3_aa: AWMTAGNTIY